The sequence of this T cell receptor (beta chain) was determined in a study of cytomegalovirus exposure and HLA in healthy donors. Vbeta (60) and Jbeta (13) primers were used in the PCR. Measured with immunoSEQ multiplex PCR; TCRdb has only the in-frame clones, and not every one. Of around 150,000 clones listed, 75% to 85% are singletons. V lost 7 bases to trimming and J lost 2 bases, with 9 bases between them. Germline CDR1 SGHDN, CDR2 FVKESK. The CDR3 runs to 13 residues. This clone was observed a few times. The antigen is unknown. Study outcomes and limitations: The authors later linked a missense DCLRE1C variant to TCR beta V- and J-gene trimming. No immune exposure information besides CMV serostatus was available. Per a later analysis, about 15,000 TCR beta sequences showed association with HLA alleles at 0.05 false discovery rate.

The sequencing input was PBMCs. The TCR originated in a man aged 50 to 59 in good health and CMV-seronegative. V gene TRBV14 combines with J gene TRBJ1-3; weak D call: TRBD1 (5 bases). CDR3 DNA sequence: TGTGCCAGCACCTCAGGGACTGGAAACACCATATATTTT. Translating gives CASTSGTGNTIYF.